The 5 T cell receptor beta chains presented below share a single source sample, sequenced in a study of blood T cell repertoires in COVID-19. The method was immunoSEQ multiplex PCR; TCRdb's version includes in-frame clones alone and lacks a portion of them. Of some 230,000 clones listed, 70% to 90% are singletons. Sequencing was carried out using peripheral blood. These receptor sequences come from a man in his forties with acute or convalescent COVID-19.

The CDR3 region has the DNA TGCGCCAGCAGCCAAGAGACAGGAAACACCATATATTTT. Translated: CASSQETGNTIYF. This chain joins TRBV4-1 and TRBJ1-3, with D unresolved. V was cut by 0 bases and J by 4 bases, with 4 bases left in between. CDR3 size: 13 residues. Germline V gene sequence: CDR1 MGHRA, CDR2 YSYEKL.

V and J are TRBV6-5 and TRBJ1-1; maybe TRBD1 (5 bases). The CDR3 runs to 15 residues. V was shortened by 0 bases and J by 1 base, with 9 bases between the two germline ends. The germline gives CDR1 MNHEY, CDR2 SVGAGI. The CDR3 DNA sequence: TGTGCCAGCAGTTACTCGTGGGGCGGGAACACTGAAGCTTTCTTT. It translates to CASSYSWGGNTEAFF.

The chain has TRBV4-3 and TRBJ1-4; 11 bases are a match to TRBD1. From germline, CDR1 is LGHNA and CDR2 YSLEER. CDR3 size: 21 residues. V lost 2 bases to trimming and J lost 5 bases; unmatched junction nucleotides: 19. The CDR3 nucleotides are TGCGCCAGCAGCCAATTCCCCGGGACAGGGGGTCCTGTTCCCACAAATGAAAAACTGTTTTTT. Its protein product is CASSQFPGTGGPVPTNEKLFF.

V usage is TRBV2 and J usage is TRBJ2-2; 11 nucleotides line up with TRBD2. The germline V gene encodes CDR1 SNHLY and CDR2 FYNNEI. The CDR3 totals 17 residues. V gave up 6 bases and J gave up 1 base; unmatched junction bases: 7. This CDR3 reads CASRKQGLAGNTGELFF. CDR3 nucleotide sequence: TGTGCCAGCAGGAAGCAAGGACTAGCGGGGAACACCGGGGAGCTGTTTTTT.

The sample holds a few counts of this clone. This sequence joins TRBV19 and TRBJ2-7; the D is unclear. The CDR3 extends over 13 amino acids. V was shortened by 6 bases and J by 3 bases, with 12 bases between the two germline ends. The germline CDR1 and CDR2 sequences are LNHDA and SQIVND (reference sequence). CDR3 protein: CASSNRHIYEQYF. The CDR3 DNA follows: TGTGCCAGTAGCAACCGACACATCTACGAGCAGTACTTC. Complete variable domain (other parts from reference TRBV19 and TRBJ2-7): DGGITQSPKYLFRKEGQNVTLSCEQNLNHDAMYWYRQDPGQGLRLIYYSQIVNDFQKGDIAEGYSVSREKKESFPLTVTSAQKNPTAFYLCASSNRHIYEQYFGPGTRLTVT.